The following is a T cell receptor beta chain sequence with its context. It was with a sample-barcoded 5' primer and a J-beta primer mix that a second PCR of roughly 7 to 12 cycles was run. TCRdb passed the 5' RACE reads through MiXCR, listing each CDR3 protein once. The sample records more than 650,000 distinct CDR3 sequences, 53% being singletons. The CDR3 sequence is 16 residues long. This entry is derived from a study of blood T cells in healthy people across ages. The rearrangement uses TRBV12-3 or TRBV12-4 and TRBJ2-4; 7 nucleotides line up with TRBD2. The end of the DNA aligns better with TRBJ2-7, so the J call may be wrong. Sequencing was done on a sample of blood. The TCR sequence derives from a man older than 75 in good health. CDR3 protein: CASSSHGRRWSYEQYF. The CDR3 bases are TGTGCCAGCAGTTCCCACGGGAGGAGGTGGTCCTACGAGCAGTACTTC.